These 15 T cell receptor beta chains originate from one sample sequenced in a study of human T cells and chemical hapten exposure. This sample's time point: patch test 1, 2 weeks after DPC sensitization. As to treatment: therapeutic diphenylcyclopropenone sensitization with weekly scalp DPC. Via MiXCR, TCRdb re-called the RACE reads, giving one row per CDR3 protein. The data show 300,000 to 400,000 distinct CDR3 sequences, with around 7% seen just once and 8.4% held by the top ten. The material sequenced was whole blood, taken in connection with sensitization to the hapten diphenylcyclopropenone (DPC). The receptors were gathered from a young woman with alopecia areata. Some clones in this sample may be carry-over from other donors' samples.

This clonotype occurred a few times. The chain joins TRBV4-3 to TRBJ1-6; possibly TRBD1 for D (5 bases). This CDR3 spans 17 amino acids. Per germline, CDR1 LGHNA and CDR2 YSLEER. The V end was cut by 0 bases, the J end by 0 bases, with 9 bases between. CDR3 DNA sequence: TGCGCCAGCAGCCAAGACCTGGGGGGCTCCTATAATTCACCCCTCCACTTT. Residues: CASSQDLGGSYNSPLHF.

This clonotype was seen many times. The chain couples TRBV2 to TRBJ1-1, with no clear D. Trimming shortened V by 3 bases and J by 6 bases, and 5 bases separated the two germline ends. Per the germline V gene, CDR1 is SNHLY and CDR2 is FYNNEI. The CDR3 is 11 residues long. CDR3: CASSEYPEAFF. CDR3 in DNA: TGTGCCAGCAGTGAGTACCCTGAAGCTTTCTTT. The entire variable domain, with the rest obtained from reference TRBV2 and TRBJ1-1, is as follows: EPEVTQTPSHQVTQMGQEVILRCVPISNHLYFYWYRQILGQKVEFLVSFYNNEISEKSEIFDDQFSVERPDGSNFTLKIRSTKLEDSAMYFCASSEYPEAFFGQGTRLTVV.

The gene calls are TRBV4-1 and TRBJ1-1; D perhaps matches TRBD1 (6 bases). Germline CDR1 is MGHRA and CDR2 is YSYEKL. This CDR3 has 17 residues. Trimming removed 1 base from V and 1 base from J, with 16 bases in between. Here the CDR3 DNA reads TGCGCCAGCAGCCAAGGCCAGGGGATGGGGAAGAACACTGAAGCTTTCTTT. It yields the protein CASSQGQGMGKNTEAFF.

The chain carries TRBV12-3 or TRBV12-4 and TRBJ1-2, with D tentatively TRBD1 (5 bases). The germline V and J ends were trimmed by 3 bases and 4 bases, with 15 bases remaining between them. The CDR3 consists of 15 residues. The CDR3 spells CASSFRQNGPYGYTF. DNA of the CDR3: TGTGCCAGCAGTTTCAGACAGAATGGGCCCTATGGCTACACCTTC.

The J gene is TRBJ2-5, the V gene TRBV20-1, with D perhaps assigned TRBD1 or TRBD2 (6 bases each). CDR1 is DFQATT, CDR2 SNEGSKA, per germline (reference sequence). V was clipped by 3 bases and J by 4 bases, with 9 bases between them. The CDR3 has 12 residues. As DNA, the CDR3 is TGCAGTGCTAGTTCGGGGGCAGAGACCCAGTACTTC. It specifies CSASSGAETQYF.

This clonotype showed up just a few times. This chain links TRBV6-1 with TRBJ2-2; no clear D gene. Trimming stripped 0 bases from V and 7 bases from J, with 9 bases between. CDR3 length equals 14 residues. Germline V gene lookup returns CDR1 MNHNS and CDR2 SASEGT. The CDR3 sequence: CASSEATSIGELFF. CDR3 DNA sequence: TGTGCCAGCAGTGAAGCAACGAGTATCGGGGAGCTGTTTTTT.

This clonotype was counted ten times or more. The chain joins TRBV6-6 to TRBJ1-2, with TRBD1 as a possible D gene (5 bases). The length of the CDR3 is 15 residues. The germline V gene has CDR1 MNHNY and CDR2 SVGAGI (reference sequence). V gave up 4 bases and J gave up 4 bases, with 16 bases separating them. The CDR3 loop reads CASSFPGAEGYGYTF. Written as DNA, the CDR3 is TGTGCCAGCAGTTTCCCCGGGGCCGAGGGCTATGGCTACACCTTC.

The chain couples TRBV3-1 to TRBJ2-2; 8 bases match TRBD2. The CDR3 totals 13 residues. After removal of 4 bases from V and 11 bases from J, the junction contained 6 bases not matched to a gene. Looked up from germline, CDR1 is LGHDT and CDR2 is YNNKEL (reference sequence). The CDR3 here is CASSLAGSTELFF. CDR3 coding DNA: TGTGCCAGCAGCCTAGCGGGGTCAACCGAGCTGTTTTTT.

The chain joins TRBV29-1 to TRBJ2-3; 9 bases agree with TRBD2. V was clipped by 8 bases and J by 5 bases; unmatched bases: 11. The CDR3 extends over 14 amino acids. Germline lookup yields CDR1 SQVTM and CDR2 ANQGSEA. As DNA, the CDR3 is TGCAGCCCCATTGTAGCGGGAGCTGGAGATACGCAGTATTTT. It is translated as CSPIVAGAGDTQYF.

This clonotype has a count of ten or more. V and J are TRBV3-1 and TRBJ2-6; D unclear. The germline V and J ends were trimmed by 1 base and 0 bases, with 7 bases remaining between them. Germline V gene sequence: CDR1 LGHDT, CDR2 YNNKEL (reference sequence). The CDR3 runs 16 residues. CDR3: CASSQGQSSGANVLTF. DNA of the CDR3: TGTGCCAGCAGCCAAGGACAAAGCTCTGGGGCCAACGTCCTGACTTTC.

The chain carries TRBV6-2 or TRBV6-3 and TRBJ2-4; D is unclear. The germline V and J ends were trimmed by 5 bases and 6 bases, with 17 bases remaining between them. Germline values: CDR1 MNHEY, CDR2 SVGEGT. This CDR3 has 15 residues. The CDR3 loop reads CASSEFAPVRNIQYF. DNA of the CDR3: TGTGCCAGCAGTGAGTTCGCCCCGGTGAGAAACATTCAGTACTTC.

The table lists this clonotype with a few counts. V and J are TRBV5-1 and TRBJ1-4; no firm D call. CDR3 length: 16 amino acids. Germline CDR1 reads SGHRS; CDR2 reads YFSETQ. The V end lost 0 bases, the J end lost 7 bases, and 16 bases lay between the germline ends. The CDR3 region is CASSLGPASGGEKLFF. CDR3 nucleotides: TGCGCCAGCAGCTTGGGTCCGGCATCGGGCGGTGAAAAACTGTTTTTT.

This clonotype came up many times. The gene calls are TRBV7-9 and TRBJ2-7; a possible D gene is TRBD1 (6 bases). The CDR3 loop spans 15 amino acids. CDR1 is SEHNR and CDR2 is FQNEAQ in the germline V gene (reference sequence). V lost 5 bases to trimming and J lost 0 bases, with 14 bases between them. The CDR3: CASSADRDNSYEQYF. In nucleotides, the CDR3 is TGTGCCAGCAGCGCCGACCGGGACAACTCCTACGAGCAGTACTTC.

The chain recombines TRBV4-2 with TRBJ2-5, with 7 positions matching TRBD2. CDR1 LGHNA and CDR2 YNFKEQ come from the germline V gene. V lost 0 bases, J lost 3 bases, and 4 bases stayed unmatched. CDR3 size: 15 residues. CDR3 loop: CASSQDSGGEETQYF. CDR3 bases: TGTGCCAGCAGCCAAGATTCGGGGGGAGAAGAGACCCAGTACTTC.

The chain joins TRBV3-1 to TRBJ2-1; no clear D gene. With 0 bases removed from V and 6 bases from J, the gap between germline ends came to 15 bases. From germline, CDR1 is LGHDT and CDR2 YNNKEL (reference sequence). CDR3 length: 16 residues. CDR3 DNA: TGTGCCAGCAGCCAAGATATCGGCTCACTGTCCAATGAGCAGTTCTTC. Translating it yields CASSQDIGSLSNEQFF.